This T cell receptor beta chain appears in the sequencing data of a study of T cell repertoires in cytomegalovirus infection. Study-wide context: Epitope selection comprised recently identified HLA-C-restricted CMV epitopes and well-studied HLA-B-restricted CMV epitopes. Public signatures in TCR beta pointed to CMV infection and matching HLA type. Overall study findings and caveats: Ex vivo responses were dominated by HLA-C-restricted CMV-specific TCR beta clonotypes. Cumulative frequency (of public TCR beta family members) identified carriers of CMV plus the relevant HLA.

One entry per CDR3 protein, called by TCRdb with MiXCR from the reads. The sample lists some 940,000 distinct CDR3 sequences, around a third occurring once. Concerning this clonotype: Its antigen is not known. The missing conserved phenylalanine or tryptophan at the end of this CDR3 makes a read error likely.

The CDR3 spans 15 residues. Deletions cut 6 bases from V and 0 bases from J, with 12 bases between. Germline V gene sequence: CDR1 LNHDA, CDR2 SQIVND (reference sequence). This chain connects TRBV19 to TRBJ1-5; unclear D gene. The clonotype comes from a human donor in good health (CMV status not recorded). Some clones in this sample may be carry-over from other donors' samples. The source material was cultured CD8+ T cells from PBMCs, sampled from culture after CMV antigen stimulation. CDR3 DNA sequence: TGTGCCAGTAGGGACTCCCAGTATAGCAATCAGCCCCAGCATTTA. It specifies CASRDSQYSNQPQHL.